The text below deals with one T cell receptor beta chain. Mismatch with germline at one junction end may stem from a read error. Other DNA variants within this sample encode the same CDR3. Method: immunoSEQ multiplex PCR; TCRdb's copy keeps in-frame clones and lacks some. This table holds 65,000 to 100,000 clones, about 88% found once. The timepoints at which blood was sampled were baseline, cycle 4 day 1, and cycle 7 day 1. CDR1 is MNHEY, CDR2 SVGAGI, per germline. This CDR3 spans 13 amino acids. This sample stems from a study of OX40 agonist ivuxolimab in advanced cancers. Overall study context: Participants, 82.7% male, averaged roughly 59 years of age, ranging from about 20 to 79.

The chain links TRBV6-5 to TRBJ1-2; 8 bases are shared with TRBD1. The sequences come from CD4+ or CD8+ T cells sorted from blood, collected in a trial of the OX40 agonist ivuxolimab. This TCR was recovered from an adult with an advanced solid tumor such as melanoma, head and neck, liver or kidney cancer. CDR3 residues: CASSYSAGGAYTF. In DNA form, the CDR3 reads TGCGCCAGCAGTTACTCGGCAGGGGGCGCATATACCTTC.